This passage covers 9 T cell receptor beta chains from one sample sequenced in a study of regulatory T cells in long-lasting Graves disease (dated by TCRdb to about 2021). Receptor libraries were prepared by multiplex PCR. Sequencing instrument: Illumina HiSeq 4000. TCR beta libraries were built with iRepertoire HTBI primers and Arm-PCR amplification of CDR3 regions. TCRdb reanalyzed the raw reads on its own, using fastp at Q25 for trimming and MiXCR for clone calling, and kept in-frame beta chains. Under each unique CDR3 protein, matching rows form one entry showing the most common genes and DNA. Within this sample are 250,000 or so distinct CDR3 sequences, with around 19% of them counted one time only. The top ten clones comprise approximately 15% of the sample. The sample's time point label is to be understood as: newly diagnosed GD, antithyroid drugs for less than 3 months. For both TCR sequencing and RNA sequencing, RNA was extracted from PBMCs in TRIzol.

The sample also formed part of further work on T cells in Graves' hyperthyroidism and ophthalmopathy.

Sequences were derived from peripheral blood mononuclear cells (PBMCs), sampled at new diagnosis, from a patient treated with antithyroid drugs. The receptors were sampled from a woman aged 25 to 39 with Graves disease. Donor details come from another sample of the same person, matched by shared clones.

This clonotype appeared many times. The chain couples TRBV6-1 to TRBJ1-1, with 8 bases aligning to TRBD1. Unmatched junction bases numbered 2, after V lost 1 base and J lost 4 bases. CDR3 length equals 14 residues. CDR1 and CDR2 (germline): MNHNS, SASEGT. As DNA, the CDR3 is TGTGCCAGCAGTGAAGGGACAGGGTTCACTGAAGCTTTCTTT. It specifies CASSEGTGFTEAFF.

This clonotype appeared many times. The chain carries TRBV3-1 and TRBJ1-6, with no clear D. The germline V gene has CDR1 LGHDT and CDR2 YNNKEL (reference sequence). The germline V and J ends were trimmed by 0 bases and 10 bases, with 7 bases remaining between them. This CDR3 spans 13 amino acids. In DNA, the CDR3 is TGTGCCAGCAGCCAAGAACAAAAGTCACCCCTCCACTTT. Encoded protein: CASSQEQKSPLHF.

The V and J genes are TRBV12-3 or TRBV12-4 and TRBJ2-7, with 8 nucleotides matching TRBD1. The CDR3 covers 15 residues. V trimming: 5 bases; J trimming: 0 bases; junction bases outside the gene matches: 6. The CDR3 bases are TGTGCCAGCAGTCACAGGACAGGGAGCTCCTACGAGCAGTACTTC. Its translation is CASSHRTGSSYEQYF.

This clonotype was seen repeatedly, ten times or more. The chain is built from TRBV27 and TRBJ1-1; D unresolved. The length of the CDR3 is 14 residues. V lost 3 bases to trimming and J lost 7 bases, with 15 bases between them. CDR1 is MNHEY and CDR2 is SMNVEV in the germline V gene (reference sequence). The CDR3 DNA follows: TGTGCCAGCAGTTTGAGCTGGGCCTGGGGTGAAGCTTTCTTT. The encoded protein is CASSLSWAWGEAFF.

This clonotype was recorded many times. J is TRBJ1-1 and V is TRBV12-3 or TRBV12-4; 9 bases align to TRBD1. J lost 4 bases, V lost 7 bases, and 7 bases had no gene match. The CDR3 is made up of 14 amino acids. In DNA form, the CDR3 reads TGTGCCAGCACCTTGGGACAGGGTGGCACTGAAGCTTTCTTT. It is translated as CASTLGQGGTEAFF.

This clonotype has ten or more counts. The genes are TRBV19 and TRBJ1-1; 8 bases fit TRBD1. Trimming at V came to 2 bases and at J to 2 bases, leaving 4 bases not matched to a gene. Germline V gene lookup returns CDR1 LNHDA and CDR2 SQIVND (reference sequence). This CDR3 comprises 15 residues. For the CDR3, the DNA is TGTGCCAGTAGTATATCGGGGACAGGAAACACTGAAGCTTTCTTT. Its protein is CASSISGTGNTEAFF.

The CDR3 region is CASTRGTSGNTIYF. CDR3 coding DNA: TGTGCCAGCACGCGGGGGACCTCTGGAAACACCATATATTTT. The chain links TRBV28 to TRBJ1-3, with a tentative D call TRBD1 (5 bases). This CDR3 is 14 amino acids long. The germline CDR1 and CDR2 sequences are MDHEN and SYDVKM. The V end was cut by 7 bases, the J end by 0 bases, with 10 bases between.

Comment on this clonotype: A far larger clone differs by one base, so this is likely a read error. The genes are TRBV20-1 and TRBJ2-3; weak D call: TRBD2 (6 bases). Matching the DNA end better, TRBJ2-1 makes the J call doubtful. The CDR3 extends over 12 amino acids. Germline CDR1 DFQATT, CDR2 SNEGSKA (reference sequence). The CDR3 nucleotides read TGCAGTGCCCTGGGACTTACCACCAAGCAGTTCTTC. This codes for CSALGLTTKQFF.

A note on this clonotype: This clone may be a read error of a much larger clone one base away. The chain employs TRBV14 and TRBJ2-1; 7 nucleotides match TRBD1. Trimming cost V 4 bases and J 10 bases; bases outside gene matches: 10. Per germline, CDR1 SGHDN and CDR2 FVKESK. The CDR3 loop spans 14 amino acids. The CDR3 coding sequence is TGTGCCAGCAGCCGGTACAGGGGCGGGTACGAGCAGTTCTTC. It encodes CASSRYRGGYEQFF.